At least ten counts were recorded for the clone carrying this TCR beta chain. No antigen is known for it. Hyperthyroidism, newly diagnosed and lasting under 2 months, affected patients aged 18 to 65. This sample is part of a study of T cells in Graves' hyperthyroidism and ophthalmopathy. Points from the study as a whole: Ophthalmopathy was predicted by the model a median of approximately 6.6 months ahead of onset.

With V trimmed by 3 bases and J by 4 bases, 14 bases remained unmatched. From germline, CDR1 is KGHSH and CDR2 LQKENI. The CDR3 extends over 20 amino acids. Researchers amplified the TCR beta CDR3 regions from RNA transcripts. HTBI primers drove first-round RT-PCR of the TCR CDR3. TCRdb fed the multiplex PCR reads into MiXCR, producing one record per CDR3 protein. The sample holds a few hundred thousand distinct CDR3 sequences; 14% to 15% are singletons and the top ten take 32%. The sample comprised blood. This TCR was sampled from a woman in her 30s with Graves' hyperthyroidism. The V call is TRBV18, the J call TRBJ2-3, with 15 bases fitting TRBD2. Written as DNA, the CDR3 is TGTGCCAGCTCACCGCCCCCGGGACTAGCGGGAGGCTTACCGCCAGATACGCAGTATTTT. Its translation is CASSPPPGLAGGLPPDTQYF.